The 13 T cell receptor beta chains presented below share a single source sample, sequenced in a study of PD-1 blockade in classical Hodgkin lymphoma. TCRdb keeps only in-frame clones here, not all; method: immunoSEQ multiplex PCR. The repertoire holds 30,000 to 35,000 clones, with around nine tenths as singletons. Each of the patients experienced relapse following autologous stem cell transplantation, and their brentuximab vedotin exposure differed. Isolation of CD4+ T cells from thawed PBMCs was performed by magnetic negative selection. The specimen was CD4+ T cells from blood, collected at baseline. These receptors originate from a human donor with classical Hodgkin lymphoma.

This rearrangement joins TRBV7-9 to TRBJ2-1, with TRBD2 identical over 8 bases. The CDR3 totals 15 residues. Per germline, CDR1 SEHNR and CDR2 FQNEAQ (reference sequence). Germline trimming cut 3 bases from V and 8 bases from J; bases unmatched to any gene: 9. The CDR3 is CASSFGLANVDEQFF. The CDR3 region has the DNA TGTGCCAGCAGCTTTGGACTAGCTAACGTAGATGAGCAGTTCTTC.

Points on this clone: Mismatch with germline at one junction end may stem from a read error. The CDR3 DNA reads as TGTGCCAGCAGACTCCTGGACAGCTGTGACTTC. Translated: CASRLLDSCDF. The chain combines TRBV2 with TRBJ2-7; TRBD1 might be the D (6 bases). CDR3 size: 11 residues. The V gene's germline CDR1 is SNHLY and CDR2 FYNNEI.

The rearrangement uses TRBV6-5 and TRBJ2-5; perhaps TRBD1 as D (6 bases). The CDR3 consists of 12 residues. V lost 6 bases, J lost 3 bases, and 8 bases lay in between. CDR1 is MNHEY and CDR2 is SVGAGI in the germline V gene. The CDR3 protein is CASRRTEETQYF. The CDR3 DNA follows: TGTGCCAGCAGACGGACAGAAGAGACCCAGTACTTC.

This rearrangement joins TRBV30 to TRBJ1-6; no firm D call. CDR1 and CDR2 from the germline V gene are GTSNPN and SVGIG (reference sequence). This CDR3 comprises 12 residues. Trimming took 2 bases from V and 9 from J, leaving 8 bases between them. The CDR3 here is CAWSLSGSPLHF. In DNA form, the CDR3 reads TGTGCCTGGAGTTTGAGTGGTTCACCCCTCCACTTT.

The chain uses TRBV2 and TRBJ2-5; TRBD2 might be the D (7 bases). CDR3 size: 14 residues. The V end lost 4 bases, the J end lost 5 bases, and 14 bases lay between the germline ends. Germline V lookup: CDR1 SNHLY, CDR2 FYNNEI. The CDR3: CASSGGGGAETQYF. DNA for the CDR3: TGTGCCAGCAGTGGGGGGGGCGGAGCGGAGACCCAGTACTTC.

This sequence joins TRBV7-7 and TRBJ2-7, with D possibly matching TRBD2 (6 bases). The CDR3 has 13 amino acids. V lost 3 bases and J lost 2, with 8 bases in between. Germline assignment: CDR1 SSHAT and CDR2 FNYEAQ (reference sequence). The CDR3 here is CASSLGGTYEQYF. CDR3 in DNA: TGTGCCAGCAGCTTGGGGGGAACCTACGAGCAGTACTTC.

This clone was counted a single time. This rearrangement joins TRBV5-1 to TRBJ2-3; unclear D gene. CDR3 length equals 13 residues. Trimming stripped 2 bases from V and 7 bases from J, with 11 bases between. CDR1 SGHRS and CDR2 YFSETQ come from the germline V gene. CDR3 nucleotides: TGCGCCAGCAGCTTAGGACCCCAGAATACGCAGTATTTT. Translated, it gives CASSLGPQNTQYF.

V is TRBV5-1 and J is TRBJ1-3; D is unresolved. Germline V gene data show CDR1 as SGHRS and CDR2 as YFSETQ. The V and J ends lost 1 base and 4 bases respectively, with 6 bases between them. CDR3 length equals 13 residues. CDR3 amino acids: CASSLSPGNTIYF. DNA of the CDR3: TGCGCCAGCAGCTTGTCTCCCGGAAACACCATATATTTT.

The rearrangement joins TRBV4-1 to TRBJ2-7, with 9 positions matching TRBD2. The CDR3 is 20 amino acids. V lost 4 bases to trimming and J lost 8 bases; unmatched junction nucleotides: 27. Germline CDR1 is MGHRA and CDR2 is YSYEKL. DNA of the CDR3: TGCGCCAGCAGCCCATCCCCGAAGCCCTTCTATAGCGGGAGTCCCTCTCAGCAGTACTTC. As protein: CASSPSPKPFYSGSPSQQYF.

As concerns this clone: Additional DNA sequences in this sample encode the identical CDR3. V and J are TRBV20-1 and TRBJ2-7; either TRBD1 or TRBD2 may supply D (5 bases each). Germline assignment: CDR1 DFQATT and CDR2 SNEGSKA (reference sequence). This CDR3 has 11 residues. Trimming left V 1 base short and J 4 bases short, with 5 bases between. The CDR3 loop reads CSARGGYEQYF. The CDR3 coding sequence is TGCAGTGCTAGAGGGGGGTACGAGCAGTACTTC.

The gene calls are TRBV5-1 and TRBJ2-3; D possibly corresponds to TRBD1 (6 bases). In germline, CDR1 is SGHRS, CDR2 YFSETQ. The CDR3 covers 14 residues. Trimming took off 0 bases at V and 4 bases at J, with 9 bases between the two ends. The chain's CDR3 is CASSLASGADTQYF. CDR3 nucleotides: TGCGCCAGCAGCTTGGCGTCAGGGGCAGATACGCAGTATTTT.

The CDR3 spells CASSWDPMNTEAFF. The CDR3 bases are TGCGCCAGCAGCTGGGACCCAATGAACACTGAAGCTTTCTTT. The J gene is TRBJ1-1, the V gene TRBV5-1; weak D call: TRBD1 (5 bases). The CDR3 spans 14 residues. Germline CDR1 is SGHRS and CDR2 is YFSETQ. Deletions cut 3 bases from V and 0 bases from J, with 9 bases between.

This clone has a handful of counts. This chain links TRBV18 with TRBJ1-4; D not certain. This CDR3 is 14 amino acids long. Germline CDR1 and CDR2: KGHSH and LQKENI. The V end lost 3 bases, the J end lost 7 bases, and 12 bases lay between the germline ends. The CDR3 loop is CASSPLGGSEKLFF. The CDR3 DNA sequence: TGTGCCAGCTCACCTCTGGGCGGGAGTGAAAAACTGTTTTTT.